Listed below are T cell receptor beta chains from one sample, sequenced in a study. MiXCR, run by TCRdb on the RT-PCR reads, gives a single entry per CDR3 protein. The data show hundreds of thousands of distinct CDR3 sequences, 11% to 15% seen once. The sequencing sample was made of memory CD4+ T cells from blood. These receptors all stem from a female donor in good health, serving as a healthy control. The CDR3 runs from the conserved cysteine through the conserved F or W. The D gene is left open where the match is weak. Only some rows state a clone size, as once, few, many or a class for expanded clones.

abundance: few; d_gene: NA; v_gene: TRBV7-9; j_gene: TRBJ2-3; CDR3aa: CASSLRPVRTDTQYF; CDR3nt: TGTGCCAGCAGCTTGAGGCCAGTCCGCACAGATACGCAGTATTTT
abundance: NA; d_gene: TRBD1; v_gene: TRBV7-2; j_gene: TRBJ2-7; CDR3aa: CASSLAPTGNVYEQYF; CDR3nt: TGTGCCAGCAGCTTAGCGCCGACAGGGAACGTCTACGAGCAGTACTTC
abundance: many; d_gene: NA; v_gene: TRBV18; j_gene: TRBJ1-6; CDR3aa: CASSLTDLNSPLHF; CDR3nt: TGTGCCAGCTCACTAACCGACCTCAATTCACCCCTCCACTTT
abundance: many; d_gene: TRBD1; v_gene: TRBV5-1; j_gene: TRBJ2-7; CDR3aa: CASSLAGTASYEQYF; CDR3nt: TGCGCCAGCAGCTTGGCCGGGACAGCCTCCTACGAGCAGTACTTC
abundance: NA; d_gene: TRBD1; v_gene: TRBV11-2; j_gene: TRBJ1-4; CDR3aa: CASSLPGGEKLFF; CDR3nt: TGTGCCAGCAGCCTCCCAGGGGGCGAAAAACTGTTTTTT
abundance: few; d_gene: NA; v_gene: TRBV7-8; j_gene: TRBJ2-1; CDR3aa: CASVTEYNEQFF; CDR3nt: TGTGCCAGTGTGACGGAATACAATGAGCAGTTCTTC
abundance: NA; d_gene: TRBD1; v_gene: TRBV7-6; j_gene: TRBJ2-6; CDR3aa: CASSLRTGAGANVLTF; CDR3nt: TGTGCCAGCAGCTTACGAACAGGGGCTGGGGCCAACGTCCTGACTTTC
abundance: few; d_gene: NA; v_gene: TRBV30; j_gene: TRBJ1-2; CDR3aa: CAWSVARGGMIWGYTF; CDR3nt: TGTGCCTGGAGTGTTGCCCGCGGAGGTATGATTTGGGGCTACACCTTC
abundance: few; d_gene: NA; v_gene: TRBV12-5; j_gene: TRBJ2-1; CDR3aa: CASGVGVYEQFF; CDR3nt: TGTGCTAGTGGCGTAGGGGTTTATGAGCAGTTCTTC
abundance: NA; d_gene: TRBD1; v_gene: TRBV24-1; j_gene: TRBJ1-5; CDR3aa: CATSDRQGGNQPQHF; CDR3nt: TGTGCCACCAGTGATCGACAGGGCGGCAATCAGCCCCAGCATTTT
abundance: many; d_gene: TRBD2; v_gene: TRBV12-3/TRBV12-4; j_gene: TRBJ2-2; CDR3aa: CASTRDYANTGELFF; CDR3nt: TGTGCCAGCACCAGGGACTATGCGAACACCGGGGAGCTGTTTTTT
abundance: few; d_gene: NA; v_gene: TRBV10-3; j_gene: TRBJ1-5; CDR3aa: CAISETDRVQPQHF; CDR3nt: TGTGCCATCAGTGAGACGGATAGGGTCCAGCCCCAGCATTTT
abundance: few; d_gene: TRBD1; v_gene: TRBV7-3; j_gene: TRBJ2-7; CDR3aa: CASSLTPQGAHYEQYF; CDR3nt: TGTGCCAGCAGCTTAACTCCTCAGGGGGCCCATTACGAGCAGTACTTC
abundance: few; d_gene: NA; v_gene: TRBV27; j_gene: TRBJ1-2; CDR3aa: CASSSAGKLLYGYTF; CDR3nt: TGTGCCAGCAGTTCTGCAGGGAAACTACTATATGGCTACACCTTC
abundance: NA; d_gene: NA; v_gene: TRBV19; j_gene: TRBJ1-1; CDR3aa: CASSIEAGRTEAFF; CDR3nt: TGTGCCAGTAGTATAGAGGCAGGGAGGACTGAAGCTTTCTTT
abundance: many; d_gene: NA; v_gene: TRBV6-6; j_gene: TRBJ1-5; CDR3aa: CASVEQLNQPQHF; CDR3nt: TGTGCCAGCGTGGAACAGCTCAATCAGCCCCAGCATTTT
abundance: many; d_gene: TRBD1; v_gene: TRBV5-1; j_gene: TRBJ2-5; CDR3aa: CASGDREETQYF; CDR3nt: TGCGCCAGCGGCGACAGGGAAGAGACCCAGTACTTC
abundance: NA; d_gene: NA; v_gene: TRBV5-5; j_gene: TRBJ2-2; CDR3aa: CASSFGDTGELFF; CDR3nt: TGTGCCAGCAGCTTTGGGGACACCGGGGAGCTGTTTTTT
abundance: few; d_gene: NA; v_gene: TRBV5-1; j_gene: TRBJ2-1; CDR3aa: CASSLGDTRYNEQFF; CDR3nt: TGCGCCAGCAGCTTGGGGGACACCAGGTACAATGAGCAGTTCTTC
abundance: NA; d_gene: TRBD2; v_gene: TRBV7-2; j_gene: TRBJ2-2; CDR3aa: CASSSGLAGATGELFF; CDR3nt: TGTGCCAGCAGCTCTGGACTAGCGGGAGCCACCGGGGAGCTGTTTTTT
abundance: NA; d_gene: TRBD1; v_gene: TRBV20-1; j_gene: TRBJ2-3; CDR3aa: CSAHRQGDTDTQYF; CDR3nt: TGCAGTGCTCATCGACAGGGGGATACAGATACGCAGTATTTT
abundance: many; d_gene: NA; v_gene: TRBV6-5; j_gene: TRBJ2-1; CDR3aa: CASSYDITLDNEQFF; CDR3nt: TGTGCCAGCAGTTACGACATAACCCTTGACAATGAGCAGTTCTTC
abundance: few; d_gene: NA; v_gene: TRBV6-2/TRBV6-3; j_gene: TRBJ1-1; CDR3aa: CASHRDGNTEAFF; CDR3nt: TGTGCCAGTCACAGGGATGGGAACACTGAAGCTTTCTTT
abundance: few; d_gene: TRBD1; v_gene: TRBV12-3/TRBV12-4; j_gene: TRBJ1-2; CDR3aa: CASSPPGQGAEGNF; CDR3nt: TGTGCCAGCAGTCCTCCGGGACAGGGGGCGGAGGGGAACTTC
abundance: few; d_gene: TRBD1; v_gene: TRBV4-3; j_gene: TRBJ2-7; CDR3aa: CASSHARTGFLVSYEQYF; CDR3nt: TGCGCCAGCAGCCACGCACGGACAGGCTTCCTGGTCTCCTACGAGCAGTACTTC
abundance: NA; d_gene: TRBD2; v_gene: TRBV6-5; j_gene: TRBJ2-5; CDR3aa: CASSSTWGGRRPPGQETQYF; CDR3nt: TGTGCCAGCAGTTCAACGTGGGGCGGGAGGCGCCCCCCAGGCCAAGAGACCCAGTACTTC
abundance: NA; d_gene: NA; v_gene: TRBV6-6; j_gene: TRBJ1-5; CDR3aa: CASSYSQGMGNQPQHF; CDR3nt: TGTGCCAGCAGTTACTCCCAGGGGATGGGCAATCAGCCCCAGCATTTT
abundance: NA; d_gene: NA; v_gene: TRBV6-2/TRBV6-3; j_gene: TRBJ2-7; CDR3aa: CASSYSRGPRNEQYF; CDR3nt: TGTGCCAGCAGTTACTCCAGGGGACCTAGGAACGAGCAGTACTTC
abundance: NA; d_gene: NA; v_gene: TRBV14; j_gene: TRBJ1-3; CDR3aa: CASSQRGDGGNTIYF; CDR3nt: TGTGCCAGCAGCCAAAGGGGGGACGGTGGAAACACCATATATTTT
abundance: many; d_gene: TRBD1; v_gene: TRBV7-2; j_gene: TRBJ1-2; CDR3aa: CASSLRQGGKNGYTF; CDR3nt: TGTGCCAGCAGCCTCAGACAGGGGGGAAAAAATGGCTACACCTTC
abundance: many; d_gene: TRBD2; v_gene: TRBV6-2/TRBV6-3; j_gene: TRBJ2-1; CDR3aa: CASYSGGAGEQFF; CDR3nt: TGTGCCAGCTATAGCGGGGGGGCCGGTGAGCAGTTCTTC
abundance: many; d_gene: NA; v_gene: TRBV9; j_gene: TRBJ2-2; CDR3aa: CAREEWGAGDRCHIGELFF; CDR3nt: TGTGCCAGAGAAGAGTGGGGGGCTGGGGACCGGTGCCACATCGGGGAGCTGTTTTTT
abundance: NA; d_gene: NA; v_gene: TRBV20-1; j_gene: TRBJ2-3; CDR3aa: CSNTGLTPDTQYF; CDR3nt: TGCAGTAACACGGGACTCACCCCAGATACGCAGTATTTT
abundance: many; d_gene: TRBD1; v_gene: TRBV12-3/TRBV12-4; j_gene: TRBJ2-5; CDR3aa: CASSGMTGASETQYF; CDR3nt: TGTGCCAGCAGTGGGATGACAGGGGCAAGTGAGACCCAGTACTTC
abundance: many; d_gene: NA; v_gene: TRBV15; j_gene: TRBJ1-5; CDR3aa: CATGSGILISNQPQHF; CDR3nt: TGTGCCACCGGGTCTGGCATACTAATTAGCAATCAGCCCCAGCATTTT
abundance: many; d_gene: TRBD2; v_gene: TRBV4-3; j_gene: TRBJ2-4; CDR3aa: CASSQDATSMAKNIQYF; CDR3nt: TGCGCCAGCAGCCAAGATGCGACTAGCATGGCCAAAAACATTCAGTACTTC
abundance: many; d_gene: NA; v_gene: TRBV15; j_gene: TRBJ1-2; CDR3aa: CATSRDLTDAYGYTF; CDR3nt: TGTGCCACCAGCAGAGATTTGACGGACGCCTATGGCTACACCTTC
abundance: many; d_gene: TRBD2; v_gene: TRBV29-1; j_gene: TRBJ2-3; CDR3aa: CSVLGLAGGSTDTQYF; CDR3nt: TGCAGCGTTCTTGGGCTAGCGGGAGGTTCGACAGATACGCAGTATTTT
abundance: NA; d_gene: NA; v_gene: TRBV19; j_gene: TRBJ2-5; CDR3aa: CARGNETQYF; CDR3nt: TGTGCCAGAGGGAACGAGACCCAGTACTTC
abundance: few; d_gene: NA; v_gene: TRBV20-1; j_gene: TRBJ2-3; CDR3aa: CSARTLSTDTQYF; CDR3nt: TGCAGTGCTAGGACGCTGAGCACAGATACGCAGTATTTT
abundance: NA; d_gene: NA; v_gene: TRBV6-1; j_gene: TRBJ2-5; CDR3aa: CASRGPVGETQYF; CDR3nt: TGTGCCAGCAGAGGACCAGTAGGAGAGACCCAGTACTTC
abundance: NA; d_gene: NA; v_gene: TRBV10-3; j_gene: TRBJ2-3; CDR3aa: CAISELTPTQGTQYF; CDR3nt: TGTGCCATTTCCGAACTGACCCCCACACAGGGTACGCAGTATTTT
abundance: NA; d_gene: TRBD2; v_gene: TRBV20-1; j_gene: TRBJ2-3; CDR3aa: CTVSGGTSTDTQYF; CDR3nt: TGCACGGTTAGCGGGGGGACTAGCACAGATACGCAGTATTTT
abundance: NA; d_gene: TRBD1; v_gene: TRBV24-1; j_gene: TRBJ2-2; CDR3aa: CATSDPSQTGTGVTGELFF; CDR3nt: TGTGCCACCAGTGATCCCTCACAGACCGGGACAGGGGTTACCGGGGAGCTGTTTTTT
abundance: few; d_gene: NA; v_gene: TRBV24-1; j_gene: TRBJ2-1; CDR3aa: CATKNVNEQFF; CDR3nt: TGTGCCACCAAGAACGTCAATGAGCAGTTCTTC
abundance: few; d_gene: TRBD1; v_gene: TRBV7-2; j_gene: TRBJ1-1; CDR3aa: CASGQGQGSPLNTEAFF; CDR3nt: TGTGCCAGCGGACAGGGACAGGGGTCCCCCTTGAACACTGAAGCTTTCTTT
abundance: many; d_gene: NA; v_gene: TRBV6-1; j_gene: TRBJ1-2; CDR3aa: CASRDTEGYGYTF; CDR3nt: TGTGCCAGCAGGGACACTGAGGGATATGGCTACACCTTC
abundance: NA; d_gene: TRBD2; v_gene: TRBV11-1; j_gene: TRBJ2-3; CDR3aa: CASRKEASGNTDTQYF; CDR3nt: TGTGCCAGCAGGAAGGAAGCTAGCGGGAACACAGATACGCAGTATTTT
abundance: few; d_gene: NA; v_gene: TRBV27; j_gene: TRBJ2-3; CDR3aa: CASSPWDFTDTQYF; CDR3nt: TGTGCCAGCAGTCCCTGGGACTTCACAGATACGCAGTATTTT
abundance: NA; d_gene: NA; v_gene: TRBV12-3/TRBV12-4; j_gene: TRBJ1-2; CDR3aa: CASLIIGTFGYTF; CDR3nt: TGTGCCAGCTTAATCATAGGGACCTTTGGCTACACCTTC
abundance: few; d_gene: NA; v_gene: TRBV5-1; j_gene: TRBJ2-3; CDR3aa: CASSLGAETPGDTQYF; CDR3nt: TGCGCCAGCAGCCTGGGAGCTGAAACCCCAGGAGATACGCAGTATTTT
abundance: few; d_gene: NA; v_gene: TRBV20-1; j_gene: TRBJ1-1; CDR3aa: CSAPDPTEAFF; CDR3nt: TGCAGTGCCCCCGACCCCACTGAAGCTTTCTTT
abundance: few; d_gene: TRBD2; v_gene: TRBV5-1; j_gene: TRBJ2-4; CDR3aa: CASSGGGTSENIQYF; CDR3nt: TGCGCCAGCAGCGGAGGGGGGACTAGCGAAAACATTCAGTACTTC
abundance: many; d_gene: NA; v_gene: TRBV6-2/TRBV6-3; j_gene: TRBJ2-7; CDR3aa: CASRRSLASLPGEQYF; CDR3nt: TGTGCCAGCAGGCGAAGCCTAGCGTCCCTCCCAGGCGAGCAGTACTTC
abundance: NA; d_gene: NA; v_gene: TRBV15; j_gene: TRBJ1-4; CDR3aa: CATSRDLGHMSEKLFF; CDR3nt: TGTGCCACCAGCAGAGATTTGGGCCACATGAGTGAAAAACTGTTTTTT
abundance: few; d_gene: TRBD2; v_gene: TRBV5-1; j_gene: TRBJ2-5; CDR3aa: CASSSGLSGTSGQETQYF; CDR3nt: TGCGCCAGCAGCTCTGGCCTGTCCGGGACTAGCGGACAAGAGACCCAGTACTTC
abundance: few; d_gene: NA; v_gene: TRBV20-1; j_gene: TRBJ2-7; CDR3aa: CSARPGQRYEQYF; CDR3nt: TGCAGTGCTAGGCCGGGCCAACGCTACGAGCAGTACTTC
abundance: few; d_gene: NA; v_gene: TRBV28; j_gene: TRBJ1-2; CDR3aa: CASSLGSMGMGYTF; CDR3nt: TGTGCCAGCAGTTTAGGATCAATGGGGATGGGCTACACCTTC
abundance: NA; d_gene: NA; v_gene: TRBV3-1; j_gene: TRBJ1-2; CDR3aa: CASSAGATNYGYTF; CDR3nt: TGTGCCAGCAGCGCCGGGGCGACTAACTATGGCTACACCTTC